These 7 T cell receptor beta chains originate from one sample sequenced in a study of tumor and adjacent non-tumor tissue in lung cancer. This sample's RNA came from whole unsorted tissue. The library came from three nested PCR rounds adapted from ARM-PCR protocols. TCRdb used MiXCR to reprocess the multiplex PCR reads, holding one entry per CDR3 protein. The repertoire has approximately 79,000 distinct CDR3 sequences, 72% of them found once; the top ten carry 8% to 9.5%. The sequenced material came from lung tumor tissue. These receptors all come from a woman aged 35 to 49 with non-small cell lung cancer.

On this clonotype: Just one base apart from a much larger clone, this may be a read error. The chain combines TRBV20-1 with TRBJ2-3; 9 nucleotides align to TRBD2. CDR1 is DFQATT, CDR2 SNEGSKA, per germline (reference sequence). The CDR3 has 16 amino acids. Germline trimming cut 6 bases from V and 0 bases from J; bases unmatched to any gene: 10. Here the CDR3 reads CSANESSGVSTDTQYF. CDR3 DNA: TGCAGTGCGAATGAATCTAGCGGGGTTAGCACAGATACGCAGTATTTT.

The V gene is TRBV11-3, the J gene TRBJ2-6; no clear D gene. CDR3 length equals 16 residues. Trimming shortened V by 5 bases and J by 5 bases, and 16 bases separated the two germline ends. Looked up from germline, CDR1 is SGHNT and CDR2 is YENEEA. The CDR3 sequence is CASSTALTLWANVLTF. CDR3 coding DNA: TGTGCCAGCAGCACAGCCCTCACCTTGTGGGCCAACGTCCTGACTTTC.

This clonotype occurred a few times. The chain joins TRBV5-1 to TRBJ2-5; a weak D match, TRBD2 (6 bases). This CDR3 has 14 residues. Trimming removed 2 bases from V and 2 bases from J, with 10 bases in between. Germline CDR1 is SGHRS and CDR2 is YFSETQ. The CDR3 region is CASSFGTGQETQYF. The DNA for the CDR3 is TGCGCCAGCAGCTTCGGGACTGGACAAGAGACCCAGTACTTC.

This clonotype was seen only a few times. This chain connects TRBV20-1 to TRBJ2-4; TRBD2 is a possible D gene (6 bases). With 7 bases removed from V and 0 bases from J, the gap between germline ends came to 16 bases. Germline V gene sequence: CDR1 DFQATT, CDR2 SNEGSKA (reference sequence). The CDR3 extends over 15 amino acids. The CDR3 spells CSVIRRELAKNIQYF. Written as DNA, the CDR3 is TGCAGTGTCATAAGGCGGGAACTAGCCAAAAACATTCAGTACTTC.

This clonotype was observed a single time. The chain recombines TRBV12-3 or TRBV12-4 with TRBJ2-1; a possible D gene is TRBD2 (5 bases). Trimming shortened V by 5 bases and J by 6 bases, and 17 bases separated the two germline ends. CDR3 length: 15 residues. Here the CDR3 reads CASSGLGVGSNEQFF. The CDR3 region has the DNA TGTGCCAGCAGTGGCCTGGGAGTGGGTTCCAATGAGCAGTTCTTC.

About this clonotype itself: One end of the junction is discordant with germline, which a read error may explain. The V and J genes are TRBV14 and TRBJ2-3; possible D gene TRBD2, 6 bases. The CDR3 has 17 residues. Looked up from germline, CDR1 is SGHDN and CDR2 is FVKESK. The CDR3 is CAGSRDAGIDGTDTQFF. The CDR3 DNA is TGTGCCGGCAGCCGAGACGCGGGAATTGATGGCACAGATACGCAGTTTTTT.

The genes are TRBV28 and TRBJ1-6; 7 bases fit TRBD1. Germline lookup yields CDR1 MDHEN and CDR2 SYDVKM. There are 13 residues in the CDR3. Trimming took 10 bases from V and 16 from J; bases not matched to a gene: 16. CDR3 sequence: CANNFAGQASLHF. The DNA of the CDR3 is TGTGCCAACAATTTTGCCGGACAGGCCTCACTCCACTTT.